This T cell receptor beta chain was obtained from a study of shared clonotypes between healthy human individuals (dated by TCRdb to 2020 to 2022). In the study overall: The cohort comprised a couple of women and three men aged 18 to 49 years. To estimate repertoire size and how much clonotypes are shared between individuals, the study performed deep sequencing of blood TCR repertoires from about five healthy adults. Leukapheresis yielded between about 0.9 and 9.5 billion PBMCs per donor. Libraries were prepared and TCR repertoires were sequenced by different laboratories using diverse techniques, in order to increase sequencing depth and limit assay-specific biases.

The donors were healthy, HIV-negative adults with no recently reported acute infections or vaccinations. Every donor was a Caucasian adult living in Nashville, Tennessee, USA. For unsorted samples, tens of millions of PBMCs were counted and genomic DNA was extracted with the QIAamp DNA Blood Mini kit. After blood collection by leukapheresis, PBMCs were isolated using Ficoll-Histopaque density gradient centrifugation and then cryopreserved in the vapor phase of liquid nitrogen. The research as a whole found: Sampling was restricted to blood, and TCR repertoires in tissue are likely to differ from TCR repertoires in blood. Pairwise subsampling indicated that sequencing depth was expected to affect the degree of clonotype sharing among donors. The small number of donors limited the genetic and exposure-history diversity represented.

A word on this clone: The specificity of this receptor is unknown. Only one base separates this from a far larger clonotype, so it likely reflects a read error.

The CDR3 has 17 amino acids, counting the end cysteine and phenylalanine. Left in the record is the CDR3 DNA by itself, 51 bases read in frame from the first base. Trimming at the junction amounts to 3 bases on V and 0 bases on J, and the germline ends lie 18 bases apart. The germline V gene provides CDR1 MGHRA and CDR2 YSYEKL. Using the deep immunoSEQ assay, TCR CDR3 regions were amplified from genomic DNA by multiplex PCR. Genomic DNA extracted from each cell subset was distributed evenly over all wells of several immunoSEQ 96-well plates, and each plate served as one replicate. For unsorted PBMC, each replicate PCR was loaded with approximately 320 ng genomic DNA, equivalent to approximately 33,000 T cell genomes. Ten immunoSEQ deep assay plates were used to sequence the unsorted PBMC genomic DNA. Purified libraries were quantified with a Qubit 3.0 fluorometer, sized on a Bioanalyzer 2100, and re-quantified with the KAPA Library Quantification kit. Each immunoSEQ 96-well plate was sequenced on its own single-read 150-cycle Illumina NextSeq 550 flow cell. The authors' pipeline ran thus. The immunoSEQ output contained only junctional sequences without quality scores, so filtering could not match that applied to full-length reads. Sequences were annotated with PyIR, a Python wrapper for IgBLAST v1.9, and V/J genes and CDR3 were assigned using IMGT germline references. Any read was removed if the V/J assignment was weak (E-value above 1e-6), the CDR3 was missing, or the read contained stop codons, out-of-frame junctions, or ambiguous translated residues. V3J clonotypes were defined as sequences sharing the same inferred V gene, J gene, and CDR3 amino acid sequence. Percentage overlap between repertoires was calculated by dividing the number of shared unique clonotypes by the size of the smaller repertoire. Three approaches were used to assess repertoire richness: RTK rarefaction, the Chao1 estimator, and Recon v2.1 estimates of unobserved clonotypes. As stored in TCRdb, this immuneACCESS dataset retains in-frame rearrangements with V and J assigned. A fraction of the clones does not appear; measured against another copy, unresolved V genes explain less than half of the discrepancy, and the remainder lacks a known reason. That table gives V, J and clone size, and the DNA gave D and trimming. This sample gives about 490,000 clones in total; more than 65% of them show up just once. The top ten constitute roughly 12% of the sample.

The chain was built from TRBV4-1 and TRBJ2-7; perhaps TRBD2 is the D gene, with 6 bases matching. The clonotype was recovered from a woman aged 40 to 50 in good health. Some clones in this sample may be carry-over from other donors' samples. The sample taken for sequencing was PBMCs. The sequenced DNA: TGCGCCAGCAGCCATGGAGTCGTCGGGGGACGCTCCTACGAGCAGTACTTC. Translated, it gives CASSHGVVGGRSYEQYF.